This note documents a single TCR beta chain sequence. Its antigen remains unknown. This entry is derived from a study of cytotoxic CD8 clonotypes in ibrutinib-treated CLL. The CDR3 is 11 amino acids. Per germline, CDR1 MDHEN and CDR2 SYDVKM. V lost 4 bases, J lost 10 bases, and 8 bases lay in between. Study results and caveats: Clonotypes that were public were uncommon, and they contracted or stayed stable on treatment.

TCRdb's copy holds only in-frame clones and misses some; the assay was immunoSEQ multiplex PCR. The sample holds 100,000 to 150,000 clones, approximately 83% seen once. The material sequenced was PBMCs, taken after 24 months of ibrutinib treatment. The receptor comes from a human donor with chronic lymphocytic leukemia. The V gene is TRBV28, the J gene TRBJ2-1; D remains unclear. CDR3 DNA sequence: TGTGCCAGCAGTTCTCGGACGGAGCAGTTCTTC. Amino acids: CASSSRTEQFF.